This T cell receptor beta chain comes out of a study of PD-1 blockade in classical Hodgkin lymphoma. All the patients suffered relapse after autologous stem cell transplantation, and brentuximab vedotin exposure differed. V was cut by 4 bases and J by 3 bases, with 16 bases left in between. Germline V gene lookup returns CDR1 MNHEY and CDR2 SMNVEV (reference sequence). CDR3 size: 15 residues. The assay was immunoSEQ multiplex PCR, and TCRdb's table has in-frame clones only and misses some. The profile shows around 70,000 clones, 70% to 75% of them singletons. The chain is built from TRBV27 and TRBJ2-7; D might be TRBD1 (5 bases). Sample: peripheral blood mononuclear cells (PBMCs), taken before the second cycle of nivolumab. The clonotype originates from a human donor with classical Hodgkin lymphoma. The CDR3 loop reads CASSSYRSPGYEQYF. CDR3 coding DNA: TGTGCCAGCAGTTCATACAGGTCGCCTGGCTACGAGCAGTACTTC.